This T cell receptor (beta chain) derives from a study of tumor-infiltrating lymphocytes in primary liver carcinoma. Study context: Tumors were stage T1-T3 N0M0, about 4 to 11 cm across.

Germline DNA was also extracted, with blood RNA taken from unsorted whole blood. In advance of surgery, roughly 4.4 milliliters of peripheral blood were collected. Details on this clonotype: The antigen is unknown. The conserved closing phenylalanine or tryptophan is absent in this CDR3, likely reflecting a read error.

The input was 450 to 550 ng total RNA; TCR beta cDNA was made from it with a constant-region primer. Generation of the TCR beta libraries relied on three nested multiplex PCR rounds using slightly modified ARM-PCR. In the first two PCR rounds, TRBV1-TRBV30 forward primers were paired with a C-beta reverse primer, and each round lasted roughly 10 cycles. TCRdb recomputed calls from the multiplex PCR reads with MiXCR, one row per CDR3 protein. Of 300,000 to 400,000 distinct CDR3 sequences in the sample, less than 70% were seen once. V was trimmed by 4 bases and J by 9 bases, leaving 13 bases between them. This CDR3 contains 12 residues. Study-level results: Tumor-adjacent and tumor-blood pairs shared a smaller degree of overlap than tumor region pairs.

The sequencing input was peripheral blood. J is TRBJ2-7 and V is TRBV12-3 or TRBV12-4; no reliable D call. The receptor's source is a man aged 40-49 years with primary liver carcinoma and hepatitis B virus infection. CDR3 protein: CASSSCPRMQYL. The CDR3 nucleotides read TGTGCCAGCAGTTCTTGTCCCCGGATGCAGTACCTC.